This is a list of T cell receptor beta chains from one sample in a study of neurological immune-mediated disorders. TCRdb reprocessed the 5' RACE reads via MiXCR and lists one record per CDR3 protein. This table has roughly 23,000 distinct CDR3 sequences, about 10% appearing once. Sequenced sample: PBMCs. The receptors were gathered from a woman in her sixties with HTLV-1-associated myelopathy (HAM/TSP). CDR3s include the opening cysteine and the closing phenylalanine or tryptophan. Each record gives: D gene, V gene, J gene, clone size, CDR3 DNA, CDR3 protein. A D gene is named only where the DNA matches it firmly. Not every row has a clone size; where given, it reads once, few, many or a size class.

d_gene: .
v_gene: TRBV20-1
j_gene: TRBJ1-1
abundance: many
CDR3nt: TGCAGTGCTAGGGCGGGGGACACTGAAGCTTTCTTT
CDR3aa: CSARAGDTEAFF

d_gene: .
v_gene: TRBV18
j_gene: TRBJ2-2
abundance: many
CDR3nt: TGTGCCAGCTCACCCAACCCGGACACCGGGGAGCTGTTTTTT
CDR3aa: CASSPNPDTGELFF

d_gene: .
v_gene: TRBV20-1
j_gene: TRBJ2-2
abundance: many
CDR3nt: TGCAGTGCTAGAGGGGGGGCCGGGGAGCTGTTTTTT
CDR3aa: CSARGGAGELFF

d_gene: TRBD2
v_gene: TRBV11-3
j_gene: TRBJ2-1
abundance: many
CDR3nt: TGTGCCAGCAGCTTAGGGGTAGCGGGTTCCTACAATGAGCAGTTCTTC
CDR3aa: CASSLGVAGSYNEQFF

d_gene: .
v_gene: TRBV29-1
j_gene: TRBJ2-3
abundance: many
CDR3nt: TGCAGCGTTCGGACAGAAAGAGATACGCAGTATTTT
CDR3aa: CSVRTERDTQYF

d_gene: .
v_gene: TRBV4-1
j_gene: TRBJ1-1
abundance: many
CDR3nt: TGCGCCAGCAGCCAAGTTTTGGGCGTCGACACTGAAGCTTTCTTT
CDR3aa: CASSQVLGVDTEAFF

d_gene: .
v_gene: TRBV5-1
j_gene: TRBJ2-7
abundance: many
CDR3nt: TGCGCCAGCAGCCCGGCGGGACACGATTCGGACGAGCAGTACTTC
CDR3aa: CASSPAGHDSDEQYF

d_gene: TRBD1
v_gene: TRBV9
j_gene: TRBJ2-7
abundance: many
CDR3nt: TGTGCCAGCAGCCTTGGACAGGTGACCGAGCAGTACTTC
CDR3aa: CASSLGQVTEQYF

d_gene: TRBD2
v_gene: TRBV7-2
j_gene: TRBJ2-1
abundance: many
CDR3nt: TGTGCCAGCAGCTTAGACGTAGCGGGGACCGATGAGCAGTTCTTC
CDR3aa: CASSLDVAGTDEQFF

d_gene: .
v_gene: TRBV7-7
j_gene: TRBJ2-7
abundance: many
CDR3nt: TGTGCCAGCAGCTTAGCGGGGGAGCTACCTCGAATTCCCCACGAGCAGTACTTC
CDR3aa: CASSLAGELPRIPHEQYF

d_gene: TRBD1
v_gene: TRBV20-1
j_gene: TRBJ2-7
abundance: many
CDR3nt: TGCAGTGCTCGAAGGACAGGGGGAAACGAGCAGTACTTC
CDR3aa: CSARRTGGNEQYF

d_gene: TRBD1
v_gene: TRBV12-3/TRBV12-4
j_gene: TRBJ2-1
abundance: many
CDR3nt: TGTGCCAGCAGTTTTTTCGGGGGCAGGGGGCAAAACAATGAGCAGTTCTTC
CDR3aa: CASSFFGGRGQNNEQFF

d_gene: TRBD2
v_gene: TRBV12-3/TRBV12-4
j_gene: TRBJ2-7
abundance: many
CDR3nt: TGTGCCAGCAGTCCGCGACGGGGGGGCGTAGTGTACGAGCAGTACTTC
CDR3aa: CASSPRRGGVVYEQYF

d_gene: .
v_gene: TRBV20-1
j_gene: TRBJ1-5
abundance: many
CDR3nt: TGCAGTGCTAGCGCAGGGCTCAATAGCAATCAGCCCCAGCATTTT
CDR3aa: CSASAGLNSNQPQHF

d_gene: .
v_gene: TRBV20-1
j_gene: TRBJ2-3
abundance: many
CDR3nt: TGCAGTGCTAGCGTATTTCTTCTCGTGGCAGATACGCAGTATTTT
CDR3aa: CSASVFLLVADTQYF

d_gene: .
v_gene: TRBV7-8
j_gene: TRBJ2-1
abundance: many
CDR3nt: TGTGCCAGCAGCTTATCCGGGATGGGGCAGTTCTTC
CDR3aa: CASSLSGMGQFF

d_gene: .
v_gene: TRBV9
j_gene: TRBJ2-2
abundance: many
CDR3nt: TGTGCCAGCAGCGTCGACAGGATTGACACCGGGGAGCTGTTTTTT
CDR3aa: CASSVDRIDTGELFF

d_gene: TRBD2
v_gene: TRBV20-1
j_gene: TRBJ2-1
abundance: many
CDR3nt: TGCAGTGCTAGAGACGGAGCGGGGGGCTCCTACAATGAGCAGTTCTTC
CDR3aa: CSARDGAGGSYNEQFF

d_gene: .
v_gene: TRBV5-1
j_gene: TRBJ1-2
abundance: many
CDR3nt: TGCGCCAGCAGCTTGGATCTGGGGATAGGGGGCTACACCTTC
CDR3aa: CASSLDLGIGGYTF

d_gene: .
v_gene: TRBV12-3/TRBV12-4
j_gene: TRBJ1-3
abundance: .
CDR3nt: TGTGCCAGCAGTGGGACCTCTGGAAACACCATATATTTT
CDR3aa: CASSGTSGNTIYF

d_gene: TRBD2
v_gene: TRBV2
j_gene: TRBJ2-1
abundance: few
CDR3nt: TGTGCCAGCAGTGAATTGAGACTAGCGGGGGGGATCATGAATGAGCAGTTCTTC
CDR3aa: CASSELRLAGGIMNEQFF

d_gene: .
v_gene: TRBV5-1
j_gene: TRBJ2-1
abundance: .
CDR3nt: .
CDR3aa: CASSFYICSATGTSGGTTYNEQFF

d_gene: .
v_gene: TRBV20-1
j_gene: TRBJ1-3
abundance: .
CDR3nt: TGCAGTGCTAGAGCCCAAGTAGGAGGAAACACCATATATTTT
CDR3aa: CSARAQVGGNTIYF

d_gene: .
v_gene: TRBV20-1
j_gene: TRBJ1-1
abundance: many
CDR3nt: TGCAGTGCTCTATTGCATGAAGCTTTCTTT
CDR3aa: CSALLHEAFF

d_gene: .
v_gene: TRBV5-1
j_gene: TRBJ1-1
abundance: .
CDR3nt: TGCGCCAGCAGCTTGGATGGCAGCCACTTGAACACTGAAGCTTTCTTT
CDR3aa: CASSLDGSHLNTEAFF

d_gene: .
v_gene: TRBV5-1
j_gene: TRBJ2-3
abundance: .
CDR3nt: TGCGCCAGCAGACAAGATCGGGGGAGTCATACGCAGTATTTT
CDR3aa: CASRQDRGSHTQYF

d_gene: .
v_gene: TRBV20-1
j_gene: TRBJ2-3
abundance: medium-sized
CDR3nt: TGCAGTGCTCCCGGACGGCCCTGGGGCACAGATACGCAGTATTTT
CDR3aa: CSAPGRPWGTDTQYF

d_gene: .
v_gene: TRBV5-1
j_gene: TRBJ2-1
abundance: many
CDR3nt: TGCGCCAGCAGCTTGCGTATTCCCAATGAGCAGTTCTTC
CDR3aa: CASSLRIPNEQFF

d_gene: TRBD1
v_gene: TRBV28
j_gene: TRBJ1-4
abundance: many
CDR3nt: TGTGCCAGCAGTTTACCCCCCAGGGGGCAAGAAGAAAAACTGTTTTTT
CDR3aa: CASSLPPRGQEEKLFF

d_gene: .
v_gene: TRBV3-1
j_gene: TRBJ1-5
abundance: many
CDR3nt: TGTGCCAGCAGCCAAGATCGGTGGGGCCAGCCCCAGCATTTT
CDR3aa: CASSQDRWGQPQHF

d_gene: TRBD1
v_gene: TRBV6-5
j_gene: TRBJ1-5
abundance: many
CDR3nt: TGTGCCAGCAGTTACCGACAGGGGGTCTCTCAGCCCCAGCATTTT
CDR3aa: CASSYRQGVSQPQHF

d_gene: TRBD1
v_gene: TRBV2
j_gene: TRBJ2-7
abundance: many
CDR3nt: TGTGCCAGCACCGACCGCCGGACAGGGGGCTCCTACGAGCAGTACTTC
CDR3aa: CASTDRRTGGSYEQYF

d_gene: .
v_gene: TRBV5-1
j_gene: TRBJ1-2
abundance: many
CDR3nt: TGCGCCAGCAGCTCGGGCCGTGCCAGGGGAAATCCAGACTATGGCTACACCTTC
CDR3aa: CASSSGRARGNPDYGYTF

d_gene: .
v_gene: TRBV11-1
j_gene: TRBJ2-1
abundance: many
CDR3nt: TGTGCCAGCAGCTTAGGCCCGTACAATGAGCAGTTCTTC
CDR3aa: CASSLGPYNEQFF

d_gene: .
v_gene: TRBV15
j_gene: TRBJ1-2
abundance: many
CDR3nt: TGTGCCACCAGCAGAGGTGGAGGGCCCGCTAACTATGGCTACACCTTC
CDR3aa: CATSRGGGPANYGYTF

d_gene: .
v_gene: TRBV7-2
j_gene: TRBJ2-1
abundance: many
CDR3nt: TGTGCCAGCAGCTTCATAAATGAGCAGTTCTTC
CDR3aa: CASSFINEQFF

d_gene: .
v_gene: TRBV6-2/TRBV6-3
j_gene: TRBJ1-1
abundance: .
CDR3nt: TGTGCCAGCAGTTACTCCGACAACACTGAAGCTTTCTTT
CDR3aa: CASSYSDNTEAFF